The subject of this entry is one TCR beta chain. The antigen is not known. This record belongs to a study of T cell responses to AZD1222 COVID-19 vaccine. General study results and limits: Baseline serostatus was positive in only 5 to 7 AZD1222 recipients. Vaccination with two AZD1222 doses was followed by a rise in Spike-specific TCR breadth and depth. White British people made up most donors, females outnumbered males, and clonal diversity was possibly underestimated.

Generated by immunoSEQ multiplex PCR, the TCRdb table keeps only in-frame clones and is missing some. The sample records 75,000 to 95,000 clones, roughly 89% being singletons. CDR1 DFQATT and CDR2 SNEGSKA come from the germline V gene (reference sequence). The trim removed 3 bases at V and 2 bases at J, leaving 0 bases unmatched. This CDR3 contains 13 residues. This chain uses TRBV20-1 with TRBJ2-7, with 11 nucleotides matching TRBD2. The sequences come from peripheral blood, collected on day 0 of MenACWY control vaccination. This sequence was found in an adult in good health. CDR3 sequence (DNA): TGCAGTGCTAGTAGCGGGGGGGCCTACGAGCAGTACTTC. Its protein product is CSASSGGAYEQYF.